The clone carrying this T cell receptor (beta chain) came up once. Libraries were prepared by immunoSEQ multiplex PCR; TCRdb keeps only in-frame clonotypes and omits some of them. This sample has tens of thousands of clones, with roughly 88% found just once. This sample is drawn from a study of control samples from healthy donors and cancer patients. This CDR3 contains 12 residues. V lost 0 bases, J lost 10 bases, and 9 bases lay in between. Germline CDR1 reads MGHRA; CDR2 reads YSYEKL. The TCR comes from a man aged 60 to 75 with head and neck cancer. Sequences were obtained from PBMCs. The genes are TRBV4-1 and TRBJ1-1; unclear D gene. The CDR3 nucleotides read TGCGCCAGCAGCCAAGAAGGGTGGGGAGCTTTCTTT. Translating it yields CASSQEGWGAFF.